One and the same sample provided the 24 T cell receptor beta chains below, sequenced in a study of T cell changes during pregnancy in multiple sclerosis. TCRdb keeps only in-frame clones here, not all; method: immunoSEQ multiplex PCR. This sample has roughly 100,000 clones, with over 75% found just once. Here the sequenced sample was peripheral blood, taken in the second trimester of pregnancy. All receptors derive from a female donor in good health, enrolled as a control in a pregnancy study.

The rearrangement uses TRBV9 and TRBJ1-6; 7 bases fit TRBD1. Germline V gene sequence: CDR1 SGDLS, CDR2 YYNGEE. The CDR3 covers 15 residues. With V trimmed by 3 bases and J by 7 bases, 7 bases remained unmatched. The CDR3 region is CASSAPGQKNSPLHF. The CDR3 bases are TGTGCCAGCAGCGCACCGGGACAGAAGAATTCACCCCTCCACTTT.

In this sample, this clone turned up once. This rearrangement joins TRBV5-6 to TRBJ2-1; D not certain. From germline, CDR1 is SGHDT and CDR2 YYEEEE. The length of the CDR3 is 14 residues. V was trimmed by 5 bases and J by 8 bases, leaving 17 bases between them. In nucleotides, the CDR3 is TGTGCCAGCAGGCCTCTTCTCGACTGGGATGAGCAGTTCTTC. As protein: CASRPLLDWDEQFF. Looking up the rest from reference TRBV5-6 and TRBJ2-1 gives the full variable domain: DAGVTQSPTHLIKTRGQQVTLRCSPKSGHDTVSWYQQALGQGPQFIFQYYEEEERQRGNFPDRFSGHQFPNYSSELNVNALLLGDSALYLCASRPLLDWDEQFFGPGTRLTVL.

The chain recombines TRBV19 with TRBJ1-1; 7 nucleotides match TRBD1. CDR1 is LNHDA, CDR2 SQIVND, per germline (reference sequence). Trimming at V came to 2 bases and at J to 6 bases, leaving 12 bases not matched to a gene. CDR3 size: 16 residues. The CDR3 region has the DNA TGTGCCAGTAGTATATGGGGGATAGGGGGCGGCGCTGAAGCTTTCTTT. It yields the protein CASSIWGIGGGAEAFF.

The J gene is TRBJ2-5, the V gene TRBV4-1, with 8 bases lining up with TRBD2. The trim removed 4 bases at V and 0 bases at J, leaving 1 base unmatched. The CDR3 length is 14 residues. Germline loops: CDR1 MGHRA, CDR2 YSYEKL. The CDR3 loop reads CASSLGLDQETQYF. The CDR3 nucleotides read TGCGCCAGCAGCCTGGGACTAGACCAAGAGACCCAGTACTTC.

A single count supports this clone. CDR3 DNA sequence: TGTGCCAGCAGCTTACCTAGCGGGAGGGTAGTCACCGGGGAGCTGTTTTTT. Amino acids: CASSLPSGRVVTGELFF. The rearrangement uses TRBV7-6 and TRBJ2-2, with TRBD2 identical over 12 bases. Germline CDR1 and CDR2: SGHVS and FNYEAQ. The CDR3 has 17 residues. V lost 2 bases, J lost 4 bases, and 5 bases stayed unmatched.

The CDR3 DNA follows: TGTGCCAGTAGTATTCCGGACTACTCTTATGGCTACACCTTC. It is translated as CASSIPDYSYGYTF. The genes are TRBV19 and TRBJ1-2; the D is unclear. CDR3 size: 14 residues. Looked up from germline, CDR1 is LNHDA and CDR2 is SQIVND (reference sequence). V was trimmed by 3 bases and J by 5 bases, leaving 13 bases between them.

This clone was found a few times. This rearrangement joins TRBV19 to TRBJ2-6; D perhaps matches TRBD2 (5 bases). The CDR3 is made up of 18 amino acids. The germline V and J ends were trimmed by 7 bases and 2 bases, with 21 bases remaining between them. Germline CDR1 is LNHDA and CDR2 is SQIVND (reference sequence). In nucleotides, the CDR3 is TGTGCCAGTACTCCTGTGTCGGGGATTCGGGCTGGGGCCAACGTCCTGACTTTC. It specifies CASTPVSGIRAGANVLTF. Full variable domain (missing parts from reference TRBV19 and TRBJ2-6): DGGITQSPKYLFRKEGQNVTLSCEQNLNHDAMYWYRQDPGQGLRLIYYSQIVNDFQKGDIAEGYSVSREKKESFPLTVTSAQKNPTAFYLCASTPVSGIRAGANVLTFGAGSRLTVL.

This clone was recorded a few times. This sequence joins TRBV7-9 and TRBJ2-1, with TRBD2 matching 11 bases. The germline V gene encodes CDR1 SEHNR and CDR2 FQNEAQ (reference sequence). The CDR3 contains 19 residues. J was trimmed by 8 bases and V by 5 bases; bases with no gene match: 20. The CDR3 is CASSPRTSGRNFVLDEQFF. DNA of the CDR3: TGTGCCAGCAGCCCGCGGACTAGCGGGCGAAACTTTGTCCTGGATGAGCAGTTCTTC.

This rearrangement joins TRBV4-2 to TRBJ2-1; 7 nucleotides line up with TRBD2. This CDR3 has 16 amino acids. V lost 6 bases and J lost 4; bases outside the gene matches: 12. Germline V gene data show CDR1 as LGHNA and CDR2 as YNFKEQ. This chain's CDR3 is CASRLSGRTSYNEQFF. The CDR3 bases are TGTGCCAGCAGACTCTCAGGACGGACTAGTTACAATGAGCAGTTCTTC.

This chain connects TRBV5-5 to TRBJ1-2; a possible D gene is TRBD1 (6 bases). Germline CDR1 SGHKS, CDR2 YYEKEE (reference sequence). The CDR3 is made up of 13 amino acids. The ends were cut back, 2 bases at V and 8 bases at J, with 13 bases in the middle. The DNA of the CDR3 is TGTGCCAGCAGCTTCTCCAGGGGAGGGGGCTACACCTTC. Translating gives CASSFSRGGGYTF.

Here the CDR3 DNA reads TGTGCCAGCAGCCAGACAGGGGTGGACTATGGCTACACCTTC. The encoded protein is CASSQTGVDYGYTF. The J gene is TRBJ1-2, the V gene TRBV7-2, with 8 positions matching TRBD1. Trimming removed 5 bases from V and 3 bases from J; junction bases left unmatched: 5. Germline loops: CDR1 SGHTA, CDR2 FQGNSA. The CDR3 extends over 14 amino acids.

The chain carries TRBV25-1 and TRBJ1-6; D might be TRBD1 (6 bases). This CDR3 is built from 12 residues. The germline V gene encodes CDR1 MGHDK and CDR2 SYGVNS. V shed 11 bases and J shed 9 bases, with 14 bases lying between them. The CDR3 region has the DNA TGTGCCTCTCACGCGGGGGCTTCACCCCTCCACTTT. It encodes CASHAGASPLHF.

Only a few counts were recorded for this clone. The chain joins TRBV19 to TRBJ1-2; TRBD1 might be the D (5 bases). Trimming took off 7 bases at V and 1 base at J, with 19 bases between the two ends. Germline V gene lookup returns CDR1 LNHDA and CDR2 SQIVND (reference sequence). The CDR3 length is 16 residues. CDR3 in amino acids: CASNPIEQAYNYGYTF. CDR3 sequence (DNA): TGTGCCAGTAACCCCATAGAACAGGCTTATAACTATGGCTACACCTTC. The full variable domain, in which reference TRBV19 and TRBJ1-2 provide the parts outside the CDR3, is DGGITQSPKYLFRKEGQNVTLSCEQNLNHDAMYWYRQDPGQGLRLIYYSQIVNDFQKGDIAEGYSVSREKKESFPLTVTSAQKNPTAFYLCASNPIEQAYNYGYTFGSGTRLTVV.

The rearrangement uses TRBV30 and TRBJ2-2, with 10 bases identical to TRBD2. Germline assignment: CDR1 GTSNPN and CDR2 SVGIG (reference sequence). The CDR3 runs to 15 residues. The trim removed 4 bases at V and 5 bases at J, leaving 7 bases unmatched. CDR3 DNA sequence: TGTGCCTGGAAAGGCCTAGCGGGAGATACCGGGGAGCTGTTTTTT. Residues: CAWKGLAGDTGELFF. Complete variable domain (other parts from reference TRBV30 and TRBJ2-2): SQTIHQWPATLVQPVGSPLSLECTVEGTSNPNLYWYRQAAGRGLQLLFYSVGIGQISSEVPQNLSASRPQDRQFILSSKKLLLSDSGFYLCAWKGLAGDTGELFFGEGSRLTVL.

V gene TRBV7-9 combines with J gene TRBJ2-7, with D possibly being TRBD2 (6 bases). CDR3 length: 14 residues. With 5 bases removed from V and 0 bases from J, the gap between germline ends came to 11 bases. The germline V gene has CDR1 SEHNR and CDR2 FQNEAQ (reference sequence). The CDR3 DNA is TGTGCCAGCAGCGCCAGCGGGCGCTCCTACGAGCAGTACTTC. It codes for CASSASGRSYEQYF.

This chain links TRBV5-4 with TRBJ2-1, with 11 bases lining up with TRBD2. Germline CDR1 SGHNT, CDR2 YYREEE (reference sequence). V lost 4 bases to trimming and J lost 0 bases; unmatched junction nucleotides: 12. The CDR3 extends over 19 amino acids. This CDR3 reads CASSPGLAGPLSSYNEQFF. The DNA of the CDR3 is TGTGCCAGCAGCCCCGGACTAGCGGGCCCCCTTAGCTCCTACAATGAGCAGTTCTTC.

The V gene is TRBV2, the J gene TRBJ2-7, with a weak D call TRBD2 (5 bases). The CDR3 spans 14 residues. The germline V and J ends were trimmed by 6 bases and 0 bases, with 12 bases remaining between them. Looked up from germline, CDR1 is SNHLY and CDR2 is FYNNEI. CDR3 coding DNA: TGTGCCAGCAGAGCCCGACTACGCTCCTACGAGCAGTACTTC. Translation gives CASRARLRSYEQYF.

This chain's CDR3 is CASSQISGTYTEAFF. The CDR3 nucleotides are TGTGCCAGCAGCCAAATATCAGGGACTTACACTGAAGCTTTCTTT. The chain employs TRBV14 and TRBJ1-1, with a weak D call TRBD1 (5 bases). Germline values: CDR1 SGHDN, CDR2 FVKESK. The V gene lost 2 bases and the J gene lost 3 bases, with 13 bases spanning the gap. CDR3 length equals 15 residues.

The rearrangement links TRBV5-1 to TRBJ1-1, with D unclear. Germline lookup yields CDR1 SGHRS and CDR2 YFSETQ. The CDR3 totals 14 residues. Trimming took off 0 bases at V and 4 bases at J, with 10 bases between the two ends. In nucleotides, the CDR3 is TGCGCCAGCAGCTTGGTTCCCGGGAGCACTGAAGCTTTCTTT. Residues: CASSLVPGSTEAFF.

This clone was seen just once. The rearrangement links TRBV5-1 to TRBJ2-3; tentatively, D is TRBD1 (5 bases). Trimming shortened V by 5 bases and J by 12 bases, and 19 bases separated the two germline ends. The CDR3 contains 13 residues. CDR1 and CDR2 (germline): SGHRS, YFSETQ. The CDR3: CASRSTTGDIQYF. The DNA of the CDR3 is TGCGCCAGCAGATCGACCACAGGCGACATTCAGTATTTT.

The rearrangement links TRBV19 to TRBJ2-7, with 10 positions matching TRBD2. The J segment lost 3 bases and the V segment lost 5 bases, leaving 7 bases of the junction unmatched. Germline V gene lookup returns CDR1 LNHDA and CDR2 SQIVND (reference sequence). There are 15 residues in the CDR3. The CDR3, as DNA: TGTGCCAGTAGTGGCCCTAGCGGGAGAAACTACGAGCAGTACTTC. Translation gives CASSGPSGRNYEQYF.

J is TRBJ2-3 and V is TRBV19; 9 nucleotides agree with TRBD1. The CDR3 is 14 amino acids. The germline CDR1 and CDR2 sequences are LNHDA and SQIVND (reference sequence). With V trimmed by 5 bases and J by 7 bases, 7 bases remained unmatched. The CDR3: CASSSGQGIHTQYF. For the CDR3, the DNA is TGTGCCAGTAGTTCCGGACAGGGGATCCATACGCAGTATTTT.

This clone was observed once. The genes are TRBV6-5 and TRBJ2-2; 7 bases line up with TRBD1. Germline CDR1 MNHEY, CDR2 SVGAGI. The CDR3 extends over 15 amino acids. The junction had 4 bases not matched to a gene; V was cut back by 2 bases and J by 4 bases. The CDR3 here is CASSYTGDGTGELFF. The CDR3 coding sequence is TGTGCCAGCAGTTACACAGGGGATGGCACCGGGGAGCTGTTTTTT.

This chain joins TRBV7-2 and TRBJ1-2, with 7 bases matching TRBD1. V gave up 1 base and J gave up 4 bases; unmatched junction bases: 12. Germline V gives CDR1 SGHTA, CDR2 FQGNSA. The CDR3 is made up of 17 amino acids. CDR3 sequence reads: CASSLDNFAGGSYGYTF. The CDR3 DNA sequence: TGTGCCAGCAGCTTAGACAACTTTGCAGGGGGATCCTATGGCTACACCTTC.